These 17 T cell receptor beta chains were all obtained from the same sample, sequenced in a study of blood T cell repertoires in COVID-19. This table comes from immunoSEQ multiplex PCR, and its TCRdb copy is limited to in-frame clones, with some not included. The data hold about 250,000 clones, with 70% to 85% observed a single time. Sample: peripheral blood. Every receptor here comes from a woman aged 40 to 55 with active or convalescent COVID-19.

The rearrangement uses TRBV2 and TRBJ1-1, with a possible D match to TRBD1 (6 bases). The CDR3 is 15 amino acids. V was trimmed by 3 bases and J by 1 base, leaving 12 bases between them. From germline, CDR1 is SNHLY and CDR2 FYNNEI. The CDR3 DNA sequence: TGTGCCAGCAGTGATGGGGGCGGTCGGAACACTGAAGCTTTCTTT. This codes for CASSDGGGRNTEAFF.

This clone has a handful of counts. CDR3 protein: CASSLQGIKETQYF. The DNA for the CDR3 is TGTGCCAGCAGCTTACAGGGGATTAAAGAGACCCAGTACTTC. The rearrangement links TRBV3-1 (or the pseudogene TRBV3-2) to TRBJ2-5, with 7 bases identical to TRBD1. This CDR3 comprises 14 residues. After removal of 5 bases from V and 3 bases from J, the junction contained 6 bases not matched to a gene. Germline assignment: CDR1 LGHDT and CDR2 YNNKEL (reference sequence).

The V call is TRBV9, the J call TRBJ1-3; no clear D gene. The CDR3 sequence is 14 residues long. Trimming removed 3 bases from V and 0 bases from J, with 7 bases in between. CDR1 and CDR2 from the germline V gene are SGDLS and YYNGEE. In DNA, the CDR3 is TGTGCCAGCAGCGGTACAATCTCTGGAAACACCATATATTTT. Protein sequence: CASSGTISGNTIYF.

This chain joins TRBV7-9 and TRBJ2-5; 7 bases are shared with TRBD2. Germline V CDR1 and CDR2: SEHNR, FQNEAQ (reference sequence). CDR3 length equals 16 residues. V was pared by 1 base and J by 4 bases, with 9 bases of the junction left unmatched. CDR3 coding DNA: TGTGCCAGCAGCTTAGAGGGAGGGATGATCACAGAGACCCAGTACTTC. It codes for CASSLEGGMITETQYF.

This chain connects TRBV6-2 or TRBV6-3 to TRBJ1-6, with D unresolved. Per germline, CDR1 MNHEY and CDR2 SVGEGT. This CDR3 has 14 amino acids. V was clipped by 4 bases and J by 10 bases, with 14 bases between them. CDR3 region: CASSSPRVKSPLHF. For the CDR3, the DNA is TGTGCCAGCAGTTCCCCACGGGTTAAATCACCCCTCCACTTT.

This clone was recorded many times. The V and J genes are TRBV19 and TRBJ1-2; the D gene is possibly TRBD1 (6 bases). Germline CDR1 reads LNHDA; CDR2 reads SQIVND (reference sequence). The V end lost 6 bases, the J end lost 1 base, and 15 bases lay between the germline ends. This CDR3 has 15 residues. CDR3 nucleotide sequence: TGTGCCAGTAGGACAACAGGGTTCGATAACTATGGCTACACCTTC. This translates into CASRTTGFDNYGYTF.

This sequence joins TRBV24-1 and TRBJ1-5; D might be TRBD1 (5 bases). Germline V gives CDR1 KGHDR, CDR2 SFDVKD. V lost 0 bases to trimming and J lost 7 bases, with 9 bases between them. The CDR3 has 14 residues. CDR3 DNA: TGTGCCACCAGTGATTTGGGGGGGGACCAGCCCCAGCATTTT. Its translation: CATSDLGGDQPQHF.

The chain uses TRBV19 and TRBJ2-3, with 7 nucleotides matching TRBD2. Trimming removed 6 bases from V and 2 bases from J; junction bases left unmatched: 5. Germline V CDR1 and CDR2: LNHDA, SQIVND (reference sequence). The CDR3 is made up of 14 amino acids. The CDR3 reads CASSQAGATDTQYF. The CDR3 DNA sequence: TGTGCCAGTAGCCAGGCGGGAGCCACAGATACGCAGTATTTT.

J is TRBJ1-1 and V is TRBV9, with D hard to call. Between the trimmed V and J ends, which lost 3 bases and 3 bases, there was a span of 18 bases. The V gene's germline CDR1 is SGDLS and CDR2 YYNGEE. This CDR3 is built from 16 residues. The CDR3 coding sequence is TGTGCCAGCAGCGGGCCCTCCTTATTAGCGGACACTGAAGCTTTCTTT. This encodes CASSGPSLLADTEAFF.

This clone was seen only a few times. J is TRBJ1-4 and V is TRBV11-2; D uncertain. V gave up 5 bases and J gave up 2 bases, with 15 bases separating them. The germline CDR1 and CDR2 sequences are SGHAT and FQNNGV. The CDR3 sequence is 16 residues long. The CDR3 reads CASSPVTRVTNEKLFF. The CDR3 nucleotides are TGTGCCAGCAGCCCCGTGACGAGGGTTACTAATGAAAAACTGTTTTTT.

This chain's CDR3 is CAISESRDTQYF. CDR3 DNA: TGTGCCATCAGTGAGTCGAGGGATACGCAGTATTTT. This sequence joins TRBV10-3 and TRBJ2-3, with D unclear. This CDR3 is 12 amino acids long. V was trimmed by 0 bases and J by 6 bases, leaving 4 bases between them. Germline lookup yields CDR1 ENHRY and CDR2 SYGVKD.

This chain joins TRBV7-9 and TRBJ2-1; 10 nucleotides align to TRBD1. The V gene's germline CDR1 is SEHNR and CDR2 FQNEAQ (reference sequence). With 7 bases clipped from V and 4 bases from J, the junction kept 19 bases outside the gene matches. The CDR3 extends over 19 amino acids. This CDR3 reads CASNPGTGAFGRLYNEQFF. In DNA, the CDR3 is TGTGCCAGCAACCCCGGGACAGGGGCCTTCGGGCGTCTTTACAATGAGCAGTTCTTC.

The CDR3 protein is CASSSQIGTIYF. The CDR3 nucleotides are TGTGCCTCCTCTAGCCAAATCGGCACCATATATTTT. The rearrangement links TRBV10-3 to TRBJ1-3; D gene ambiguous. V lost 11 bases, J lost 9 bases, and 17 bases lay in between. The germline V gene encodes CDR1 ENHRY and CDR2 SYGVKD. The CDR3 runs to 12 residues.

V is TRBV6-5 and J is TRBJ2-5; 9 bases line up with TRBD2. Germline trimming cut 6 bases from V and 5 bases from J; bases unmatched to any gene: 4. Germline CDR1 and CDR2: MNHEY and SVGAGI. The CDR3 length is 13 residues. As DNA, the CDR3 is TGTGCCAGCAGGGCTAGCGGGGTGGAGACCCAGTACTTC. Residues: CASRASGVETQYF.

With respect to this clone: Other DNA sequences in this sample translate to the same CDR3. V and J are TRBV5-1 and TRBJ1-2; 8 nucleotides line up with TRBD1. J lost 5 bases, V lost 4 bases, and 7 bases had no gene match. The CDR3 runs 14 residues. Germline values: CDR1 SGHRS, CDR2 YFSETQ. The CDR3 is CASSIGQGGYGYTF. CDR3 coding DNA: TGCGCCAGCAGCATCGGACAGGGAGGGTATGGCTACACCTTC.

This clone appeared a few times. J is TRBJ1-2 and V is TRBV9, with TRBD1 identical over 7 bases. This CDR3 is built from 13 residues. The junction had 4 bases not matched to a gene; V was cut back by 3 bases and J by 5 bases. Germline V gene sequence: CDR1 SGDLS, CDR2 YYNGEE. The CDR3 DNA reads TGTGCCAGCAGCGCGACAGGGTCTTATGGCTACACCTTC. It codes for CASSATGSYGYTF.

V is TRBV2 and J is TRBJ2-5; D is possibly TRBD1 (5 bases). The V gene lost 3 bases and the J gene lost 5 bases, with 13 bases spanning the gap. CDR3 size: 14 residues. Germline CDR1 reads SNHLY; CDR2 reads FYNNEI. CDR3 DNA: TGTGCCAGCAGTGACAGGGTTGTACAGGAGACCCAGTACTTC. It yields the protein CASSDRVVQETQYF.